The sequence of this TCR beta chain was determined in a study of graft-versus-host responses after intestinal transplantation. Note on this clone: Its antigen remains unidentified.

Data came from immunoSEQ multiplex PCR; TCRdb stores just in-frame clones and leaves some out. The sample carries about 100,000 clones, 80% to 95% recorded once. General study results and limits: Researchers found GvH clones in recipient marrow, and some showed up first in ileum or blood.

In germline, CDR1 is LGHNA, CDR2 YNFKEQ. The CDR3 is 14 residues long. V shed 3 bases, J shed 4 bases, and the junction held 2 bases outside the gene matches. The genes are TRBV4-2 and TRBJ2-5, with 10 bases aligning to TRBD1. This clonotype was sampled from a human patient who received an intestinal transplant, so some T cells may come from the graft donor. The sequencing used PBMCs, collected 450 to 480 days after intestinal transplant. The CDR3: CASSQDRGGETQYF. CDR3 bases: TGTGCCAGCAGCCAGGACAGGGGGGGAGAGACCCAGTACTTC.